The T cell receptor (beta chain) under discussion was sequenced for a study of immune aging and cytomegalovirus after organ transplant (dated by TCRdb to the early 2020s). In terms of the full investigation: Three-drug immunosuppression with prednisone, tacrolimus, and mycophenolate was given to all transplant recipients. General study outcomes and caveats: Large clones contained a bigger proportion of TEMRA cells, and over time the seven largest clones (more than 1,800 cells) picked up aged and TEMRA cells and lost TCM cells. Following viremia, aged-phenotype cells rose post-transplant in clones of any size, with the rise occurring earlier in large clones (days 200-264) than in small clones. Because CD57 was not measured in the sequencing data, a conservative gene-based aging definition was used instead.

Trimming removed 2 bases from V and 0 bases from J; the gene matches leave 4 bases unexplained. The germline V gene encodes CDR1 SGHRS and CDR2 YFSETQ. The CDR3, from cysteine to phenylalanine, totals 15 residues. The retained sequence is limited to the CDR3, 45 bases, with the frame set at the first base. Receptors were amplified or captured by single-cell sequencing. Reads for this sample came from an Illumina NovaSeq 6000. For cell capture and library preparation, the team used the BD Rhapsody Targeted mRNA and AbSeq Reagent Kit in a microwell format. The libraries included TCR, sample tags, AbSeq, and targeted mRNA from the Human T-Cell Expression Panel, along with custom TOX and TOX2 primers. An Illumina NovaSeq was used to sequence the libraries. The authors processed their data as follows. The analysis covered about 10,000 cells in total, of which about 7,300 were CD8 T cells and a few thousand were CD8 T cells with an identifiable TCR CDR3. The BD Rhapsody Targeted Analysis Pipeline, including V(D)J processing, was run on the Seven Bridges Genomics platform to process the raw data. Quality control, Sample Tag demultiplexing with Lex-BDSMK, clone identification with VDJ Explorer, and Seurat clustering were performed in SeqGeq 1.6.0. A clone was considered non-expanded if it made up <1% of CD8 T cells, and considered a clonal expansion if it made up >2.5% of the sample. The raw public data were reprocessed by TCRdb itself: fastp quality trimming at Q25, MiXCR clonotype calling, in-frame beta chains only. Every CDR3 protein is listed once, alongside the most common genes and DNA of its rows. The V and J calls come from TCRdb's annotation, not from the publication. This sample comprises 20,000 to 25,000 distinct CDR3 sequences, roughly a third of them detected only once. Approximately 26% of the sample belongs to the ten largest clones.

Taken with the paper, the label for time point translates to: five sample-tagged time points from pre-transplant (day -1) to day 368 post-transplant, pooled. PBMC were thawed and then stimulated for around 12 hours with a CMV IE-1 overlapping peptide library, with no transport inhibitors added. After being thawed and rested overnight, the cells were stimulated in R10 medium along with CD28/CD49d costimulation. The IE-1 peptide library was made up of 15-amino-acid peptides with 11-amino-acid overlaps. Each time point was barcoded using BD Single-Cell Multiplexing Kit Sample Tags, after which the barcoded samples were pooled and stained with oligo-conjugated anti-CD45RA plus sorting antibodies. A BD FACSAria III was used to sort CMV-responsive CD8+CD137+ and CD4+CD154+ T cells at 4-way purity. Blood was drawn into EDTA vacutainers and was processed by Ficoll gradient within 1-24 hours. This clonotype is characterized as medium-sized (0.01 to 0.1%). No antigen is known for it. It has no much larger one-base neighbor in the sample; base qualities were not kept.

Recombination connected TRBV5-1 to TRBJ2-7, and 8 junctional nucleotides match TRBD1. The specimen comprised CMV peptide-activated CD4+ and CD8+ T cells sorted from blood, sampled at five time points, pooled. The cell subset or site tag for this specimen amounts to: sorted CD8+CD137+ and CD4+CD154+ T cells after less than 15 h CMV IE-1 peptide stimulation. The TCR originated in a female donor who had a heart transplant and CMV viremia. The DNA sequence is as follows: TGCGCCAGCAGCTTACAGGGGGGCAGCTCCTACGAGCAGTACTTC. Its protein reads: CASSLQGGSSYEQYF. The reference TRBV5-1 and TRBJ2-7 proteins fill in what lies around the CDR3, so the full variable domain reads KAGVTQTPRYLIKTRGQQVTLSCSPISGHRSVSWYQQTPGQGLQFLFEYFSETQRNKGNFPGRFSGRQFSNSRSEMNVSTLELGDSALYLCASSLQGGSSYEQYFGPGTRLTVT.